This TCR beta chain was found in a study of OX40 agonist ivuxolimab in advanced cancers. Assay used: immunoSEQ multiplex PCR; TCRdb lists only in-frame clones, some missing. This sample has about 61,000 clones; around 82% occur once, and the top ten carry 0.52%. Regarding the study as a whole: At doses 0.1 to 3.0 mg/kg, CD4+ and CD8+ clones expanded. CD8+ T cells averaged more expanded clones than CD4+. Normalized expansion of T-cell clones was also low for some nonresponders.

No patient had autoimmune disease or received systemic immunosuppression. As for this clone: No antigen is known for it.

Sample: CD4+ or CD8+ T cells sorted from blood, taken in a trial of the OX40 agonist ivuxolimab. The sequence was obtained from an adult with an advanced solid tumor such as melanoma, head and neck, liver or kidney cancer.

The CDR3 spells CASSLRRETQYF. The CDR3 coding sequence is TGTGCCAGCAGCTTACGGCGGGAGACCCAGTACTTC. The chain couples TRBV7-2 to TRBJ2-5; the D is unclear. Germline V gene data show CDR1 as SGHTA and CDR2 as FQGNSA. The CDR3 is made up of 12 amino acids. The V gene lost 2 bases and the J gene lost 5 bases, with 6 bases spanning the gap.